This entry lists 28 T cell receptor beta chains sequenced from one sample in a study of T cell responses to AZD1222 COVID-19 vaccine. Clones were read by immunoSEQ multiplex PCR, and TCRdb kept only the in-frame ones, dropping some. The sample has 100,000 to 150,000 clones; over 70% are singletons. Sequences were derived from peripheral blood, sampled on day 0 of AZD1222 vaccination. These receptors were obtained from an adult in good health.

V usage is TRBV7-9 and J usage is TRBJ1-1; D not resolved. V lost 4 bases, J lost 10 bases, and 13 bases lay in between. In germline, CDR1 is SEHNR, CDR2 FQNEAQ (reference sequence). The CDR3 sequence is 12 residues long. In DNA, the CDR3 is TGTGCCAGCAGCTCCCAAGGGCGCGGAGCTTTCTTT. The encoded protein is CASSSQGRGAFF.

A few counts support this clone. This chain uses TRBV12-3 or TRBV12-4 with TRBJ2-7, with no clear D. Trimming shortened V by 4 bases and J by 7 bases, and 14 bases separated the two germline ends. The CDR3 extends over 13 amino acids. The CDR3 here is CASSSVWVTEQYF. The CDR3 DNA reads TGTGCCAGCAGTTCGGTCTGGGTGACGGAGCAGTACTTC.

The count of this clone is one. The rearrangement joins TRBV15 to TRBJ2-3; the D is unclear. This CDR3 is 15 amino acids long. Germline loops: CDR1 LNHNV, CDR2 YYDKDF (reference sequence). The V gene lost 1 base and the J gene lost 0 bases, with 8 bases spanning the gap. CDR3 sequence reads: CATSRVPSSTDTQYF. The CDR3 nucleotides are TGTGCCACCAGCAGAGTTCCATCTAGCACAGATACGCAGTATTTT.

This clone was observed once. CDR3 DNA sequence: TGCGCCAGCAGAGAAGTACAGGGTGGCGAAAAACTGTTTTTT. It is translated as CASREVQGGEKLFF. This chain joins TRBV5-1 and TRBJ1-4; possibly TRBD1 for D (6 bases). This CDR3 is 14 amino acids long. Germline CDR1 is SGHRS and CDR2 is YFSETQ. The V and J ends lost 5 bases and 8 bases respectively, with 16 bases between them. Based on the CDR3 plus reference TRBV5-1 and TRBJ1-4, the full variable domain is KAGVTQTPRYLIKTRGQQVTLSCSPISGHRSVSWYQQTPGQGLQFLFEYFSETQRNKGNFPGRFSGRQFSNSRSEMNVSTLELGDSALYLCASREVQGGEKLFFGSGTQLSVL.

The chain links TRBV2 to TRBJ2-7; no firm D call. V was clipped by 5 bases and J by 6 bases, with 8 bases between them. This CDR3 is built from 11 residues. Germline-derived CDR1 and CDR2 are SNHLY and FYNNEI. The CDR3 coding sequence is TGTGCCAGCAGTTACAATAGCGAGCAGTACTTC. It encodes CASSYNSEQYF.

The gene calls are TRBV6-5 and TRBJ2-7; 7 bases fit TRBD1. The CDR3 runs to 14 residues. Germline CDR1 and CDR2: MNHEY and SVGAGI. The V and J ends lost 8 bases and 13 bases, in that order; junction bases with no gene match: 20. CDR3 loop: CASVEGARGLSPYF. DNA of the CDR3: TGTGCCAGCGTTGAGGGGGCCCGAGGGTTGAGTCCCTACTTC.

CDR3 sequence reads: CASSFGGTSGNTIYF. The DNA for the CDR3 is TGTGCCAGCAGCTTTGGGGGTACCTCTGGAAACACCATATATTTT. J is TRBJ1-3 and V is TRBV11-3; TRBD1 might be the D (5 bases). The germline V gene has CDR1 SGHNT and CDR2 YENEEA. The length of the CDR3 is 15 residues. Deletions cut 3 bases from V and 0 bases from J, with 9 bases between.

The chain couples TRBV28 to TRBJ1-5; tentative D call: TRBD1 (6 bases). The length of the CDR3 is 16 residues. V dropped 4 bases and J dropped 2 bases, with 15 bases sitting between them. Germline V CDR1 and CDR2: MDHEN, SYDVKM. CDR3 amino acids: CASSSLQGSGNQPQHF. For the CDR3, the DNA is TGTGCCAGCAGTTCCCTACAGGGTAGTGGCAATCAGCCCCAGCATTTT.

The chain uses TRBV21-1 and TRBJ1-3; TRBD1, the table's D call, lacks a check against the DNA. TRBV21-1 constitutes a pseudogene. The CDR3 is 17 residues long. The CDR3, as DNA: TGTGCCAGCAGCAAAGCAGGCGGACAGCTCTCTGGAAACACCATATATTTT. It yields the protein CASSKAGGQLSGNTIYF.

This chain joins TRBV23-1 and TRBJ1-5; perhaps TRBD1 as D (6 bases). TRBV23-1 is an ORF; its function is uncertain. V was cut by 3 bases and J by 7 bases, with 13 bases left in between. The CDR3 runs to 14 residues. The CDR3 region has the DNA TGCGCCAGCAGTCATTCACAGGGATACCAGCCCCAGCATTTT. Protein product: CASSHSQGYQPQHF.

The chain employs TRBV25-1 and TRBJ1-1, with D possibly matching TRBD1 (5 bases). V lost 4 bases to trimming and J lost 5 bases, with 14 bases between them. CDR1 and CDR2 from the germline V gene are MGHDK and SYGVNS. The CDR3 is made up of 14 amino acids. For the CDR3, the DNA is TGTGCCAGCAGTGGGTGGGGTGGGGGTACTGAAGCTTTCTTT. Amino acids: CASSGWGGGTEAFF.

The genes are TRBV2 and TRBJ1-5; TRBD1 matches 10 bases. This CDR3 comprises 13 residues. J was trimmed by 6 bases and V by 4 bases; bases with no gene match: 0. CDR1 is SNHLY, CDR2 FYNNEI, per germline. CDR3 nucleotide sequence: TGTGCCAGCAGTGGACAGGGGGCTCAGCCCCAGCATTTT. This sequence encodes CASSGQGAQPQHF. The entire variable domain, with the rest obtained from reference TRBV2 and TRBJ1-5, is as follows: EPEVTQTPSHQVTQMGQEVILRCVPISNHLYFYWYRQILGQKVEFLVSFYNNEISEKSEIFDDQFSVERPDGSNFTLKIRSTKLEDSAMYFCASSGQGAQPQHFGDGTRLSIL.

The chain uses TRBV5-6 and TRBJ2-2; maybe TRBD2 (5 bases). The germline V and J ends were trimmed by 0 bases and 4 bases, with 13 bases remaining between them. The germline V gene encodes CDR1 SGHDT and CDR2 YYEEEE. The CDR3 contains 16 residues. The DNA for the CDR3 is TGTGCCAGCAGCTTGGTCGGCGGGTGGTTCACCGGGGAGCTGTTTTTT. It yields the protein CASSLVGGWFTGELFF.

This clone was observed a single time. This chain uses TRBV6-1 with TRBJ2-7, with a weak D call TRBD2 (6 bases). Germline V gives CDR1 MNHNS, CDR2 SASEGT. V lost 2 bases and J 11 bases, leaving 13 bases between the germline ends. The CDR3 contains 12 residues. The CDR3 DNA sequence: TGTGCCAGCAGTGAATTCCGTGGAGGGGAGTACTTC. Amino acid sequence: CASSEFRGGEYF.

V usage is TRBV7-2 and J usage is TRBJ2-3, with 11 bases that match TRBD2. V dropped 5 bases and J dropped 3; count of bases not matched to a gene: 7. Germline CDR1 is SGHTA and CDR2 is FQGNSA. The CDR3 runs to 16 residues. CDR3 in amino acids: CASSPTSGGTTDTQYF. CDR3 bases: TGTGCCAGCAGCCCAACTAGCGGGGGAACGACAGATACGCAGTATTTT.

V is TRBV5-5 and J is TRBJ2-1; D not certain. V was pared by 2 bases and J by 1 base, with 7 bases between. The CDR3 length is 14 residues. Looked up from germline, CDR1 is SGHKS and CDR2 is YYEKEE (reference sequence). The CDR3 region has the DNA TGTGCCAGCAGCTTTGACGGATCCTACAATGAGCAGTTCTTC. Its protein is CASSFDGSYNEQFF.

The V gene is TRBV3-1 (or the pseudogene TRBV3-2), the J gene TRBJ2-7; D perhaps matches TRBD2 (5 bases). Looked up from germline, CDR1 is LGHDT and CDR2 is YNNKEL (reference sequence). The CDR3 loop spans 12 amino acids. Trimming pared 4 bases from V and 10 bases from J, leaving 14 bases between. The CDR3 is CASSPYGLRQYF. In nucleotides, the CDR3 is TGTGCCAGCAGCCCGTACGGACTGCGACAGTACTTC.

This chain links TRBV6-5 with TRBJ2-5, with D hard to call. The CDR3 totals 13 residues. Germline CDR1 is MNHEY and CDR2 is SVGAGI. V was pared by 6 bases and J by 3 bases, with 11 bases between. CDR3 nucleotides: TGTGCCAGCAGCCGATTAAATGAAGAGACCCAGTACTTC. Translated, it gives CASSRLNEETQYF.

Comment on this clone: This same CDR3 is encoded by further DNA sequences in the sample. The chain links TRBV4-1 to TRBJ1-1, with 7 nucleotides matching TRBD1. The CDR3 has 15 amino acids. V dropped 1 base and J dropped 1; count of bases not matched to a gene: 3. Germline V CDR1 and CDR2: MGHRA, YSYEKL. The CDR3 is CASSQGTGPNTEAFF. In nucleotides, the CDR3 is TGCGCCAGCAGCCAAGGGACAGGACCGAACACTGAAGCTTTCTTT.

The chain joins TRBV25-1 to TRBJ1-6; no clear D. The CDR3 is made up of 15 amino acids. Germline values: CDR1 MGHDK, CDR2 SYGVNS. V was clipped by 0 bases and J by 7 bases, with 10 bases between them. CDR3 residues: CASSEYNGRNSPLHF. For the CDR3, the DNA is TGTGCCAGCAGTGAATATAACGGGCGGAATTCACCCCTCCACTTT.

CDR3 in amino acids: CASSFGGSSPLHF. The CDR3 coding sequence is TGTGCCAGCAGTTTCGGGGGGTCTTCACCCCTCCACTTT. The J gene is TRBJ1-6, the V gene TRBV27; perhaps TRBD1 as D (5 bases). Germline V gene sequence: CDR1 MNHEY, CDR2 SMNVEV (reference sequence). The CDR3 has 13 amino acids. Trimming removed 3 bases at V and 9 bases at J, with 9 bases between.

CDR3 DNA sequence: TGCGCCAGCAGCTTGGAGGGGAACACCATATATTTT. Translating it yields CASSLEGNTIYF. V usage is TRBV5-1 and J usage is TRBJ1-3; a weak D match, TRBD1 (5 bases). CDR3 length: 12 amino acids. V lost 0 bases to trimming and J lost 7 bases, with 5 bases between them. Germline loops: CDR1 SGHRS, CDR2 YFSETQ. The full variable domain, its missing parts supplied by reference TRBV5-1 and TRBJ1-3, is KAGVTQTPRYLIKTRGQQVTLSCSPISGHRSVSWYQQTPGQGLQFLFEYFSETQRNKGNFPGRFSGRQFSNSRSEMNVSTLELGDSALYLCASSLEGNTIYFGEGSWLTVV.

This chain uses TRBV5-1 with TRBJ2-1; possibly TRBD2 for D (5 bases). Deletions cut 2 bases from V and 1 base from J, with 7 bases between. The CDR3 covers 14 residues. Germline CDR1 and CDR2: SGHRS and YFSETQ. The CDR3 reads CASSLAVSYNEQFF. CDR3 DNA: TGCGCCAGCAGCTTAGCGGTATCCTACAATGAGCAGTTCTTC.

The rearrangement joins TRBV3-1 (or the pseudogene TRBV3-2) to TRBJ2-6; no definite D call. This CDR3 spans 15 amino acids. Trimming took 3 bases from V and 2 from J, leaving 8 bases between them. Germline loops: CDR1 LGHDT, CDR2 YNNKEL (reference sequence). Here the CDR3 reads CASSHDGTGANVLTF. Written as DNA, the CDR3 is TGTGCCAGCAGCCACGACGGAACTGGGGCCAACGTCCTGACTTTC.

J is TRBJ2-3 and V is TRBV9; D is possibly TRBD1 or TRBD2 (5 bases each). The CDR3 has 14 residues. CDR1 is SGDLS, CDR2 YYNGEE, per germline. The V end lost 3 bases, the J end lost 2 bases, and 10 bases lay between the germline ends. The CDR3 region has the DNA TGTGCCAGCAGCGACCGGGACGCCACAGATACGCAGTATTTT. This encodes CASSDRDATDTQYF. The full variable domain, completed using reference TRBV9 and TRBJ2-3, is DSGVTQTPKHLITATGQRVTLRCSPRSGDLSVYWYQQSLDQGLQFLIQYYNGEERAKGNILERFSAQQFPDLHSELNLSSLELGDSALYFCASSDRDATDTQYFGPGTRLTVL.

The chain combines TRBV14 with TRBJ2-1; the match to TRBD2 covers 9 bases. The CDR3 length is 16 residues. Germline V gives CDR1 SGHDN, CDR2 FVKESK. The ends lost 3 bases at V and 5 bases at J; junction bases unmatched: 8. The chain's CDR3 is CASSQRIGTSHNEQFF. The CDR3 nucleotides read TGTGCCAGCAGCCAGAGGATCGGGACTAGCCACAATGAGCAGTTCTTC.

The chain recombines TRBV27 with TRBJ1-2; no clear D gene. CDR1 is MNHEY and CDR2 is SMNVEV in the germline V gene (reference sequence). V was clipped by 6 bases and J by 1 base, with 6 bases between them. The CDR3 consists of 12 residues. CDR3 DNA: TGTGCCAGCAGGGAGGGTAACTATGGCTACACCTTC. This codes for CASREGNYGYTF.

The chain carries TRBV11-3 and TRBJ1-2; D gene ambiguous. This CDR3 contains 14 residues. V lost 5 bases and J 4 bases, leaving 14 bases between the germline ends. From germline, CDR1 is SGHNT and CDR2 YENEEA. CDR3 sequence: CASSRYGVSYGYTF. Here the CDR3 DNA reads TGTGCCAGCAGCCGCTACGGAGTGTCCTATGGCTACACCTTC.